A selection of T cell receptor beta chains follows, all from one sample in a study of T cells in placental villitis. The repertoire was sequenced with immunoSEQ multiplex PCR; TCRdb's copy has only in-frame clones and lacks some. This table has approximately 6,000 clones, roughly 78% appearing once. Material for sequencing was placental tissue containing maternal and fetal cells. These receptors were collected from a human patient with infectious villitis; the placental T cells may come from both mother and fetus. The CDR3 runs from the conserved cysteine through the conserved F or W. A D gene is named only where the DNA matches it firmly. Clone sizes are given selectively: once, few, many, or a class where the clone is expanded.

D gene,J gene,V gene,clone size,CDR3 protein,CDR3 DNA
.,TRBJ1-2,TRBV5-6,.,CASSLGPDRHYGYTF,TGTGCCAGCAGCTTGGGCCCCGACCGACACTATGGCTACACCTTC
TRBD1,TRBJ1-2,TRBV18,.,CASSPTQGSKEGYTF,TGTGCCAGCTCACCTACACAGGGGTCAAAGGAAGGCTACACCTTC
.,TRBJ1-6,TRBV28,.,CASTSNRGGASPLHF,TGTGCCAGCACTTCCAACCGGGGAGGGGCATCACCCCTCCACTTT
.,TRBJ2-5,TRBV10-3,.,CAISESGEETQYF,TGTGCCATCAGTGAGTCTGGGGAAGAGACCCAGTACTTC
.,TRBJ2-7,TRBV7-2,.,CASSLGQYEQYF,TGTGCCAGCAGCTTAGGACAATACGAGCAGTACTTC
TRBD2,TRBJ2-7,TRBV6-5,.,CASSYLTSAPYEQYF,TGTGCCAGCAGTTACCTGACTAGCGCTCCCTACGAGCAGTACTTC
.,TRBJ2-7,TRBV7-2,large,CASSLDGVGEQYF,TGTGCCAGCAGCTTAGACGGGGTGGGGGAGCAGTACTTC
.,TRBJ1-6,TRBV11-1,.,CASSLVRGSSPLHF,TGTGCCAGCAGCTTAGTAAGGGGGAGTTCACCCCTCCACTTT
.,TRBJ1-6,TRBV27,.,CASARAYLPKISPLHF,TGTGCCAGCGCACGGGCCTACCTGCCGAAGATTTCACCCCTCCACTTT
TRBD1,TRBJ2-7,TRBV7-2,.,CASSFVAGTGRAYEQYF,TGTGCCAGCAGCTTTGTCGCCGGGACAGGAAGGGCCTACGAGCAGTACTTC
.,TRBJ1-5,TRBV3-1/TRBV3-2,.,CASSQGRNQPQHF,TGTGCCAGCAGCCAAGGACGTAATCAGCCCCAGCATTTT
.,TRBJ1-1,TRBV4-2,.,CASSQQGGAEAFF,TGTGCCAGCAGCCAGCAGGGTGGGGCTGAAGCTTTCTTT
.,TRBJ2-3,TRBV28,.,CASFDLYTDTQYF,TGTGCCAGCTTTGACCTGTACACAGATACGCAGTATTTT
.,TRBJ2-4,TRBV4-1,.,CASSQVGGLNIQYF,TGCGCCAGCAGCCAAGTTGGCGGGCTAAACATTCAGTACTTC
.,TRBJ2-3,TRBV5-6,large,CASSLFGVADTQYF,TGTGCCAGCAGCTTATTCGGGGTCGCAGATACGCAGTATTTT
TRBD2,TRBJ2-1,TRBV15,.,CATSREMWRGASSSYNEQFF,TGTGCCACCAGCAGAGAGATGTGGCGGGGGGCCTCTAGCTCCTACAATGAGCAGTTCTTC
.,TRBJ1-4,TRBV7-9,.,CASSRDRNNEKLFF,TGTGCCAGCAGCCGCGACAGGAATAATGAAAAACTGTTTTTT
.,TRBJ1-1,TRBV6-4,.,CASSANRAAKETFF,TGTGCCAGCAGTGCCAACCGGGCCGCTAAGGAGACTTTCTTT
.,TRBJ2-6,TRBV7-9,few,CASSLGLSGANVLTF,TGTGCCAGCAGCTTAGGCCTCTCTGGGGCCAACGTCCTGACTTTC
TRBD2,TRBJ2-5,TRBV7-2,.,CASSPRLAEETQYF,TGTGCCAGCAGCCCTCGACTAGCGGAAGAGACCCAGTACTTC
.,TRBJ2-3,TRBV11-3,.,CASSLELRETSTDTQYF,TGTGCCAGCAGCTTAGAGCTGAGGGAGACTAGCACAGATACGCAGTATTTT
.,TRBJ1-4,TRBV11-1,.,CASSPQDSIYEKLFF,TGTGCCAGCAGCCCCCAGGACAGTATTTACGAAAAACTGTTTTTT
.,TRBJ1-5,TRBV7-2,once,CASSPTGDQPQHF,TGTGCCAGCAGCCCGACAGGTGATCAGCCCCAGCATTTT
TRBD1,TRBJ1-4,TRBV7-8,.,CASSLATGGHEKLFF,TGTGCCAGCAGCTTGGCGACAGGGGGCCATGAAAAACTGTTTTTT
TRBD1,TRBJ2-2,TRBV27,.,CASSLTGGGAGELFF,TGTGCCAGCAGTTTGACAGGGGGCGGGGCCGGGGAGCTGTTTTTT
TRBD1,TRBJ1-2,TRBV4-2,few,CASSQGTTGGVGYTF,TGTGCCAGCAGCCAAGGGACGACAGGGGGCGTCGGCTACACCTTC
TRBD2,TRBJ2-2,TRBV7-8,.,CASSRSGGVAGELFF,TGTGCCAGCAGCCGAAGCGGGGGGGTCGCCGGGGAGCTGTTTTTT
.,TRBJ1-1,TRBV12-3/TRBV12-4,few,CASSLQGNTEAFF,TGTGCCAGCAGTCTTCAGGGGAACACTGAAGCTTTCTTT
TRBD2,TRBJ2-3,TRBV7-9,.,CASSHRTSRGVFSTDTQYF,TGTGCCAGCAGCCATAGGACTAGCAGAGGGGTATTCAGCACAGATACGCAGTATTTT
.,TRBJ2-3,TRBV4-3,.,CASSRGEGVGDTQYF,TGCGCCAGCAGCCGTGGGGAGGGGGTTGGAGATACGCAGTATTTT
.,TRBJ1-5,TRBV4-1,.,CASSPGEGSNQPQHF,TGCGCCAGCAGCCCTGGGGAGGGGAGCAATCAGCCCCAGCATTTT
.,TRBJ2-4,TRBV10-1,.,CASRKGAKNIQYF,TGCGCCAGCAGAAAGGGGGCCAAAAACATTCAGTACTTC
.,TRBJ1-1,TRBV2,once,CATHLTEAFF,TGTGCCACCCACCTGACAGAAGCTTTCTTT
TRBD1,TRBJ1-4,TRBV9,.,CASSAGGWGQANEKLFF,TGTGCCAGCAGCGCAGGGGGTTGGGGACAGGCAAATGAAAAACTGTTTTTT
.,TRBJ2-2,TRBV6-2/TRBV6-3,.,CASSYKLSGELFF,TGTGCCAGCAGTTACAAATTGTCCGGGGAGCTGTTTTTT
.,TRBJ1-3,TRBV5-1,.,CASSLGLGPISGNTIYF,TGCGCCAGCAGCTTGGGGCTAGGCCCGATCTCTGGAAACACCATATATTTT
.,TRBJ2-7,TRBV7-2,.,CASSSHVASYEQYF,TGTGCCAGCAGCTCCCATGTGGCCTCCTACGAGCAGTACTTC
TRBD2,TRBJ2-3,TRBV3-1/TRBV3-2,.,CASSQVSSVAGGPESQYF,TGTGCCAGCAGCCAAGTCTCATCGGTAGCGGGGGGCCCCGAGTCGCAGTATTTT
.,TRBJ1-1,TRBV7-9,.,CASRGRGMVTEAFF,TGTGCCAGCAGGGGGAGGGGGATGGTCACTGAAGCTTTCTTT
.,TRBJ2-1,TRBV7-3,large,CASSGLPYNEQFF,TGTGCCAGCAGCGGACTACCGTACAATGAGCAGTTCTTC
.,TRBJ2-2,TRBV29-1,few,CSVEENPTGELFF,TGCAGCGTTGAAGAAAATCCCACCGGGGAGCTGTTTTTT
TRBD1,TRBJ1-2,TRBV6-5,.,CASSYVGQGTSYGYTF,TGTGCCAGCAGTTACGTGGGACAGGGGACCTCATATGGCTACACCTTC
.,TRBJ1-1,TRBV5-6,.,CASSLGRLNTEAFF,TGTGCCAGCAGCTTGGGACGGTTGAACACTGAAGCTTTCTTT
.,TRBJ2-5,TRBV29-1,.,CSVESRVQETQYF,TGCAGCGTTGAGTCCAGGGTCCAAGAGACCCAGTACTTC